The clone carrying this T cell receptor beta chain was observed a single time. No antigen is known for it. This entry is derived from a study of OX40 agonist ivuxolimab in advanced cancers. Study in general: Ivuxolimab, an antibody that agonizes OX40 (CD134), was administered to the patients. Two patients with cutaneous melanoma and one with hepatocellular carcinoma, three in total, showed partial responses. The study gave patients intravenous ivuxolimab at 0.01 to 10 mg/kg every 2 weeks.

The CDR3 is 13 amino acids. CDR1 is MNHEY, CDR2 SMNVEV, per germline (reference sequence). V was pared by 2 bases and J by 4 bases, with 0 bases of the junction left unmatched. General observations from the study: Nonresponders, in some cases, also had low normalized T-cell clonal expansion.

The repertoire was sequenced with immunoSEQ multiplex PCR; TCRdb's copy has only in-frame clones and lacks some. The sample yields some 31,000 clones, 87% seen once. This TCR was recovered from an adult with an advanced solid tumor such as melanoma, head and neck, liver or kidney cancer. V usage is TRBV27 and J usage is TRBJ2-5; 8 bases agree with TRBD2. Sequenced material: CD4+ or CD8+ T cells sorted from blood, taken in a trial of the OX40 agonist ivuxolimab. The CDR3 loop is CASSLREGETQYF. In DNA, the CDR3 is TGTGCCAGCAGTTTACGGGAGGGAGAGACCCAGTACTTC.